One TCR beta chain is described in this entry. This entry is derived from a study of early T cells in non-severe SARS-CoV-2 infection. This CDR3 spans 18 amino acids. V was clipped by 2 bases and J by 0 bases; unmatched bases: 3. Germline V gene lookup returns CDR1 MNHEY and CDR2 SVGAGI. Unique molecular identifiers (one per individual cDNA molecule) were attached. One entry per CDR3 protein results from TCRdb running MiXCR on the 5' RACE reads. The sample carries tens of thousands of distinct CDR3 sequences, approximately 6.2% recorded once. The rearrangement links TRBV6-5 to TRBJ2-3; 15 bases are a match to TRBD2. This TCR was sampled from an adult who was a healthcare worker with PCR-confirmed SARS-CoV-2 infection or an uninfected control (not recorded which). Sequenced sample: whole blood. CDR3 sequence: CASSYGLAGGTSTDTQYF. For the CDR3, the DNA is TGTGCCAGCAGTTACGGACTAGCGGGGGGGACTAGCACAGATACGCAGTATTTT.